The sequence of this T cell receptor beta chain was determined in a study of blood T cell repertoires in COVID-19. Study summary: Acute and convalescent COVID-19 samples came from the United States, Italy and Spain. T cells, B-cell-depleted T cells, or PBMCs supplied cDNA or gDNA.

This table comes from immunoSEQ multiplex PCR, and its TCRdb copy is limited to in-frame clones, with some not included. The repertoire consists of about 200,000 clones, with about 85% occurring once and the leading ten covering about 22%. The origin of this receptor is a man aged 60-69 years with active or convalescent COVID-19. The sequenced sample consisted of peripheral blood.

In DNA, the CDR3 is TGTGCCAGCAGCTTGTGGCAGGGGACTGAAGCTTTCTTT. It is translated as CASSLWQGTEAFF. This sequence joins TRBV5-4 and TRBJ1-1; D perhaps matches TRBD1 (6 bases). Germline values: CDR1 SGHNT, CDR2 YYREEE (reference sequence). Trimming cost V 1 base and J 5 bases, with 9 bases left between them. The CDR3 has 13 residues.